One TCR beta chain is described in this entry. Its antigen is unidentified. In the original workflow: Filtering differed because ImmunoSEQ produced junction-only sequences that carried no quality scores. TCRdb's copy holds only in-frame clones and misses some; the assay was immunoSEQ multiplex PCR. V and J calls and clone size are as listed in that table; D and trimming were resolved from the DNA. In the table there are some 1,900,000 clones, about 95% of which are singletons. This specimen belongs to a study of shared clonotypes between healthy human individuals. Points from the study as a whole: Read depth was anticipated to influence clonotype sharing among donors. Unshared clonotypes carried lower generation probabilities than those common to all four donors.

After removal of 5 bases from V and 2 bases from J, the junction contained 6 bases not matched to a gene. Germline CDR1 reads SEHNR; CDR2 reads FQNEAQ (reference sequence). The CDR3 has 15 residues. CD8 cells regarded as naive lacked CD45RO, were positively chosen for CCR7, and omitted terminally differentiated effector memory CD45RA+ cells. J is TRBJ2-1 and V is TRBV7-9; 7 bases match TRBD1. The sample comprised naive CD8+ T cells sorted from blood. The sequence was obtained from a man younger than 30 in good health. This CDR3 is CASSPPQGAYNEQFF. Written as DNA, the CDR3 is TGTGCCAGCAGCCCCCCCCAGGGGGCCTACAATGAGCAGTTCTTC.